Shown below are 3 T cell receptor beta chains from a single sample sequenced in a study of T cells in Graves' hyperthyroidism and ophthalmopathy. The source material, RNA transcripts, was used to amplify TCR beta CDR3 regions. First-round RT-PCR of the TCR CDR3 relied on the HTBI primer set. TCRdb fed the multiplex PCR reads into MiXCR, producing one record per CDR3 protein. Among 500,000 to 650,000 distinct CDR3 sequences listed, about 20% were seen once. Sequencing was carried out using blood. These receptor sequences come from a man in his forties with Graves' ophthalmopathy.

The rearrangement joins TRBV20-1 to TRBJ1-6; D gene ambiguous. Germline loops: CDR1 DFQATT, CDR2 SNEGSKA (reference sequence). The CDR3 contains 16 residues. The V gene lost 0 bases and the J gene lost 6 bases, with 15 bases spanning the gap. The CDR3: CSARDFRTETNSPLHF. The DNA for the CDR3 is TGCAGTGCTAGAGATTTCCGTACTGAGACTAATTCACCCCTCCACTTT.

This clonotype came up a few times. The J gene is TRBJ2-4, the V gene TRBV28; TRBD2 matches at 12 bases. Losses at the gene ends were 5 bases for V and 1 base for J; bases not matched to a gene: 15. Per the germline V gene, CDR1 is MDHEN and CDR2 is SYDVKM. The CDR3 is made up of 20 amino acids. The CDR3: CASSNPFGLAGGIAKNIQYF. The CDR3 DNA is TGTGCCAGCAGTAACCCATTCGGGCTAGCGGGAGGGATTGCCAAAAACATTCAGTACTTC. Complete variable domain (other parts from reference TRBV28 and TRBJ2-4): DVKVTQSSRYLVKRTGEKVFLECVQDMDHENMFWYRQDPGLGLRLIYFSYDVKMKEKGDIPEGYSVSREKKERFSLILESASTNQTSMYLCASSNPFGLAGGIAKNIQYFGAGTRLSVL.

As regards this clonotype: A much larger clone sits a single nucleotide away, making a read error possible. The chain recombines TRBV3-1 with TRBJ2-2, with D possibly being TRBD2 (5 bases). The germline V gene encodes CDR1 LGHDT and CDR2 YNNKEL (reference sequence). This CDR3 region has 14 residues. CDR3 in DNA: TGTGCCAGCGGCCAGGTAGCGCGCACCGGGGAGCTGTTTTTT. Its protein is CASGQVARTGELFF.